Presented here are 23 T cell receptor beta chains from one specimen sequenced in a study of tumor and adjacent non-tumor tissue in lung cancer. TCRbeta libraries were built with three rounds of nested PCR, modified from ARM-PCR. TCRdb processed the multiplex PCR reads anew with MiXCR; each CDR3 protein has one entry. The table shows about 43,000 distinct CDR3 sequences, with around three fifths occurring only once. RNA was extracted from bulk tissue without any cell sorting. More than 3 cm separated this lung sample from the edge of the tumor. The sample was distant non-tumor lung tissue. Source of these receptors: a man aged 45 to 65 with non-small cell lung cancer.

Comment on this clonotype: A junction end diverges from the germline sequence, so it may reflect a read error. This chain uses TRBV12-3 or TRBV12-4 with TRBJ2-3, with D hard to call. CDR3 length: 14 residues. The CDR3 DNA is TGTGTCAGCAGAGTATCCAACGGGCCTGATGTGCAGTATTTT. This translates into CVSRVSNGPDVQYF.

This clonotype was recorded at least ten times. The chain recombines TRBV20-1 with TRBJ1-5; 10 nucleotides line up with TRBD1. There are 13 residues in the CDR3. With 5 bases clipped from V and 7 bases from J, the junction kept 5 bases outside the gene matches. Germline-derived CDR1 and CDR2 are DFQATT and SNEGSKA (reference sequence). The chain's CDR3 is CSARTGGLQPQHF. As DNA, the CDR3 is TGCAGTGCTCGGACAGGGGGATTGCAGCCCCAGCATTTT.

A note on this clonotype: The final CDR3 position lacks the conserved phenylalanine or tryptophan, pointing to a likely read error. Because the CDR3's place on the DNA is in doubt, the DNA is left out and the CDR3 is given as listed by TCRdb. The V call is TRBV14, the J call TRBJ2-3; the table's D call, TRBD1, has no DNA check behind it. Including both end residues, the CDR3 is 13 amino acids long. Germline CDR1 and CDR2: SGHDN and FVKESK. The CDR3 protein is CASSQNRADTRHL.

In this sample, this clonotype turned up many times. The chain joins TRBV6-5 to TRBJ2-1; 11 bases align to TRBD2. The CDR3 loop spans 17 amino acids. Losses at the gene ends were 2 bases for V and 4 bases for J; bases not matched to a gene: 7. Germline assignment: CDR1 MNHEY and CDR2 SVGAGI. CDR3 nucleotide sequence: TGTGCCAGCAGTTACACCAACCCTAGCGGGGGGTACAATGAGCAGTTCTTC. Translating gives CASSYTNPSGGYNEQFF.

Points on this clonotype: The germline gene is not matched at one end of the junction; a read error may be the cause. The CDR3 loop reads CASSRRDSPSGNTTYF. The CDR3, as DNA: TGTGCCAGCAGCCGCCGGGACAGCCCATCTGGAAACACCACATATTTT. The V gene is TRBV13, the J gene TRBJ1-3; TRBD1 aligns across 7 bases. This CDR3 is 16 amino acids long. CDR1 and CDR2 (germline): PRHDT, FYEKMQ (reference sequence).

Note on this clonotype: It is likely a read error, because the conserved phenylalanine at the end of the CDR3 is missing. The J gene is TRBJ2-5, the V gene TRBV4-1; D is ambiguous. Germline-derived CDR1 and CDR2 are MGHRA and YSYEKL. The CDR3 is 13 residues long. Trimming cost V 7 bases and J 5 bases, with 14 bases left between them. CDR3 loop: CASNSVEGETQYL. In DNA form, the CDR3 reads TGCGCCAGCAACAGTGTTGAAGGGGAGACCCAGTACTTA.

This clonotype was observed once. Since the CDR3 does not end with the conserved phenylalanine or tryptophan, this likely comes from a read error. CDR3 amino acids: CSATSGTGATDTQYS. The CDR3 bases are TGCAGCGCGACCTCCGGGACAGGGGCCACAGATACGCAGTATTCT. This chain links TRBV29-1 with TRBJ2-3, with 10 bases lining up with TRBD1. The CDR3 loop spans 15 amino acids. Germline values: CDR1 SQVTM, CDR2 ANQGSEA. V gave up 7 bases and J gave up 2 bases; unmatched junction bases: 9.

The gene calls are TRBV11-2 and TRBJ2-1; no reliable D call. V was trimmed by 1 base and J by 11 bases, leaving 6 bases between them. The CDR3 sequence is 11 residues long. CDR1 and CDR2 (germline): SGHAT, FQNNGV. The CDR3 region is CASSLANKQFF. CDR3 sequence (DNA): TGTGCCAGCAGCTTAGCCAACAAGCAGTTCTTC. The whole variable domain, remainder taken from reference TRBV11-2 and TRBJ2-1, is EAGVAQSPRYKIIEKRQSVAFWCNPISGHATLYWYQQILGQGPKLLIQFQNNGVVDDSQLPKDRFSAERLKGVDSTLKIQPAKLEDSAVYLCASSLANKQFFGPGTRLTVL.

As for this clonotype: One junction end does not reproduce the germline sequence, and a read error may be involved. The chain carries TRBV11-2 and TRBJ2-2; TRBD1 agrees at 8 bases. This CDR3 comprises 15 residues. Germline CDR1 and CDR2: SGHAT and FQNNGV. Here the CDR3 reads CASKRDRQNTGGLFF. The CDR3 DNA sequence: TGTGCCAGCAAACGGGACAGGCAGAACACCGGGGGGCTGTTTTTT.

The V gene is TRBV6-1, the J gene TRBJ1-5; D gene ambiguous. Gene TRBJ2-3 matches the end of the DNA better, so the J call may be wrong. This CDR3 spans 13 amino acids. From germline, CDR1 is MNHNS and CDR2 SASEGT. The CDR3 protein is CASNPPPPRPQYF. CDR3 sequence (DNA): TGTGCCAGCAATCCACCTCCCCCTCGGCCCCAGTATTTT.

This chain links TRBV7-9 with TRBJ2-5, with TRBD2 as a possible D gene (5 bases). The germline CDR1 and CDR2 sequences are SEHNR and FQNEAQ (reference sequence). Trimming removed 7 bases from V and 4 bases from J, with 19 bases in between. The CDR3 is 15 residues long. CDR3 in DNA: TGTGCCAGCAACCTGGGAGTAGCAGTACGAGAGACCCAGTACTTC. Protein: CASNLGVAVRETQYF.

This clonotype was detected many times. V and J are TRBV20-1 and TRBJ2-1, with 8 bases aligning to TRBD2. The CDR3 spans 14 residues. J lost 4 bases, V lost 8 bases, and 10 bases had no gene match. CDR1 and CDR2 (germline): DFQATT, SNEGSKA (reference sequence). CDR3 sequence: CSLSGKPPYNEQFF. In DNA form, the CDR3 reads TGCAGTCTTAGCGGGAAGCCCCCTTACAATGAGCAGTTCTTC.

Concerning this clonotype: At one end the junction does not follow the germline gene, possibly because of a read error. The chain carries TRBV16 and TRBJ1-5; D remains ambiguous. The J call may be wrong; the DNA end is better matched by TRBJ2-3. Germline CDR1 KGHSY, CDR2 FQNENV. The CDR3 has 13 amino acids. The DNA for the CDR3 is TGTGCCAGCTGCCAACAGAAAAATCAGCCCCAGTATTTT. This gives the protein CASCQQKNQPQYF.

Points on this clonotype: The germline gene is not matched at one end of the junction; a read error may be the cause. The rearrangement joins TRBV11-2 to TRBJ2-5; 7 bases align to TRBD1. Germline V gives CDR1 SGHAT, CDR2 FQNNGV. This CDR3 has 14 amino acids. CDR3 in DNA: TGTGCCAGCAGCCCCACAGGGGCCGGGGAGACCCTGTATTTC. The encoded protein is CASSPTGAGETLYF.

In its sample, this clonotype was seen a few times. Being one base from a much bigger clone, this may be a read error. It is likely a read error, because the conserved phenylalanine at the end of the CDR3 is missing. The chain has TRBV13 and TRBJ2-1, with D maybe TRBD1 (5 bases). V gave up 0 bases and J gave up 0 bases, with 12 bases separating them. Per the germline V gene, CDR1 is PRHDT and CDR2 is FYEKMQ (reference sequence). This CDR3 is 17 amino acids long. The CDR3 DNA follows: TGTGCCAGCAGCTTAGGACGGACACGGAGCTCCTACAATGAGCAGTTCTTA. Protein: CASSLGRTRSSYNEQFL.

Concerning this clonotype: This may come from a read error, since a much larger clone is one base off. The rearrangement joins TRBV6-1 to TRBJ2-3, with TRBD2 identical over 8 bases. Germline V gene data show CDR1 as MNHNS and CDR2 as SASEGT. This CDR3 is built from 16 residues. V trimming: 4 bases; J trimming: 6 bases; junction bases outside the gene matches: 12. The CDR3 DNA reads TGTGCCAGCAGTGGGGGACTAGTGGGAGTGGCCGATACGCAGTATTTT. It encodes CASSGGLVGVADTQYF.

Concerning this clonotype itself: Just one base apart from a much larger clone, this may be a read error. The chain employs TRBV5-4 and TRBJ2-1; no definite D call. CDR1 is SGHNT and CDR2 is YYREEE in the germline V gene (reference sequence). This CDR3 contains 13 residues. CDR3 nucleotides: TGTGCCAGCAGCCTTGGGGTAGCCTTGGAGCAGTTATTC. Translating gives CASSLGVALEQLF.

Note on this clonotype: Germline is not matched at one junction end, which may reflect a read error. This chain joins TRBV5-6 and TRBJ1-1; tentative D call: TRBD1 (5 bases). The CDR3 contains 14 residues. The germline CDR1 and CDR2 sequences are SGHDT and YYEEEE. CDR3: CASSRRTMGTEAFF. The CDR3 DNA sequence: TGTGCCAGCAGCCGCCGGACCATGGGGACTGAGGCTTTCTTT.

This clonotype was observed a few times. The chain employs TRBV27 and TRBJ2-7, with TRBD2 as a possible D gene (5 bases). V was cut by 3 bases and J by 3 bases, with 12 bases left in between. CDR1 MNHEY and CDR2 SMNVEV come from the germline V gene (reference sequence). The length of the CDR3 is 14 residues. In nucleotides, the CDR3 is TGTGCCAGCAGTTTCGCCGGGAACGACTACGAGCAGTACTTC. The encoded protein is CASSFAGNDYEQYF.

Concerning this clonotype itself: Since the CDR3 does not end with the conserved phenylalanine or tryptophan, this likely comes from a read error. The gene calls are TRBV4-1 and TRBJ2-3, with 9 nucleotides matching TRBD2. The CDR3 runs to 17 residues. V lost 2 bases and J lost 4; bases outside the gene matches: 10. Germline V gene sequence: CDR1 MGHRA, CDR2 YSYEKL. Here the CDR3 reads CASSQHKGAGGPDTQYL. The CDR3 DNA reads as TGCGCCAGCAGCCAACACAAGGGAGCGGGAGGCCCAGATACGCAGTATCTT.

On this clonotype: At one of its ends the junction is not consistent with the germline gene, which may arise from a read error. The rearrangement joins TRBV28 to TRBJ1-5; no clear D gene. CDR3 length: 15 amino acids. Germline V gene sequence: CDR1 MDHEN, CDR2 SYDVKM. CDR3 DNA sequence: TGTACCAGCAGACCATGCCCCCCACTCAATCAGCCCCAGCATTTT. Translation gives CTSRPCPPLNQPQHF.

This clonotype showed up just once. The rearrangement joins TRBV11-2 to TRBJ2-2, with D possibly called TRBD1 or TRBD2 (5 bases each). This CDR3 has 17 amino acids. Trimming removed 3 bases at V and 6 bases at J, with 20 bases between. CDR1 SGHAT and CDR2 FQNNGV come from the germline V gene. DNA of the CDR3: TGTGCCAGCAGCTTGAGCTGGGGGACCTTCTTAGCCGGGGAGCTGTTTTTT. Protein: CASSLSWGTFLAGELFF. Combining the CDR3 with reference TRBV11-2 and TRBJ2-2 gives the whole variable domain EAGVAQSPRYKIIEKRQSVAFWCNPISGHATLYWYQQILGQGPKLLIQFQNNGVVDDSQLPKDRFSAERLKGVDSTLKIQPAKLEDSAVYLCASSLSWGTFLAGELFFGEGSRLTVL.

This chain uses TRBV20-1 with TRBJ2-1; 7 nucleotides agree with TRBD1. The CDR3 is 16 amino acids. Losses at the gene ends were 0 bases for V and 8 bases for J; bases not matched to a gene: 13. Germline CDR1 is DFQATT and CDR2 is SNEGSKA (reference sequence). In DNA, the CDR3 is TGCAGTGCTAGAGATACCAGGGGGTCCATACCGGATGAGCAGTTCTTC. This sequence encodes CSARDTRGSIPDEQFF.